What follows are 11 T cell receptor beta chains derived from one specimen sequenced in a study of vaccination and CD4 T cells after COVID-19. Cultured CD4+ T-cell DNA underwent Oncomine TCR Beta short-read sequencing. MiXCR, applied by TCRdb to the PCR reads, yields one record per CDR3 protein. The table has 15,000 or so distinct CDR3 sequences, almost 50% seen once. Treatment meaning: roughly 11-day PBMC culture with coronavirus spike peptide pools or control peptides (ViraFEST assay). These TCRs' antigens remain unknown. Sample: cultured CD4+ T cells from blood, taken after SARS-CoV-2 vaccination. The receptors originated from a human donor with COVID-19.

J is TRBJ2-2 and V is TRBV6-1; D ambiguous. V was clipped by 7 bases and J by 6 bases, with 9 bases between them. Germline V CDR1 and CDR2: MNHNS, SASEGT. The CDR3 totals 12 residues. This CDR3 reads CASTHTAGELFF. Written as DNA, the CDR3 is TGTGCCAGCACCCACACCGCCGGGGAGCTGTTTTTT.

The chain couples TRBV5-8 to TRBJ2-2; D perhaps matches TRBD2 (6 bases). Trimming left V 2 bases short and J 7 bases short, with 15 bases between. The CDR3 sequence is 15 residues long. Looked up from germline, CDR1 is SGHTS and CDR2 is YDEGEE. This CDR3 is CASSLQQRAIGELFF. CDR3 nucleotide sequence: TGTGCCAGCAGCTTACAACAGCGGGCGATCGGGGAGCTGTTTTTT.

This clonotype has only a few counts. The V gene is TRBV10-3, the J gene TRBJ1-2, with a weak D call TRBD1 (6 bases). The CDR3 loop spans 14 amino acids. V dropped 0 bases and J dropped 5 bases, with 10 bases sitting between them. Germline V gene lookup returns CDR1 ENHRY and CDR2 SYGVKD. CDR3 coding DNA: TGTGCCATCAGTGAGTCCTGGACAGATTATGGCTACACCTTC. It is translated as CAISESWTDYGYTF.

V is TRBV5-4 and J is TRBJ2-3; D gene uncertain. The germline gives CDR1 SGHNT, CDR2 YYREEE (reference sequence). This CDR3 contains 15 residues. Trimming cost V 0 bases and J 0 bases, with 8 bases left between them. The DNA for the CDR3 is TGTGCCAGCAGCTTGGAGCAGACTAGCACAGATACGCAGTATTTT. It yields the protein CASSLEQTSTDTQYF.

The chain has TRBV11-2 and TRBJ1-1, with D maybe TRBD1 (6 bases). With 6 bases removed from V and 2 bases from J, the gap between germline ends came to 13 bases. Germline assignment: CDR1 SGHAT and CDR2 FQNNGV. CDR3 size: 14 residues. CDR3 in DNA: TGTGCCAGCAGAACCGGGACAACTAACACTGAAGCTTTCTTT. Translating it yields CASRTGTTNTEAFF.

This chain uses TRBV14 with TRBJ1-5; weak D call: TRBD1 (5 bases). The CDR3 is 15 residues long. Between the trimmed V and J ends, which lost 3 bases and 2 bases, there was a span of 11 bases. CDR1 and CDR2 (germline): SGHDN, FVKESK. The CDR3, as DNA: TGTGCCAGCAGCCATTTCAGGGAAGGCAATCAGCCCCAGCATTTT. Its protein is CASSHFREGNQPQHF.

The rearrangement uses TRBV20-1 and TRBJ2-3; 10 bases agree with TRBD2. In germline, CDR1 is DFQATT, CDR2 SNEGSKA (reference sequence). The CDR3 is 17 amino acids. J was trimmed by 0 bases and V by 0 bases; bases with no gene match: 6. In DNA, the CDR3 is TGCAGTGCTAGAGACCTAGGGACTAGCGATAGCACAGATACGCAGTATTTT. It yields the protein CSARDLGTSDSTDTQYF.

The chain recombines TRBV7-3 with TRBJ1-1; no clear D. Looked up from germline, CDR1 is SGHTA and CDR2 is FQGTGA. The germline V and J ends were trimmed by 6 bases and 1 base, with 15 bases remaining between them. The CDR3 spans 15 residues. The CDR3 nucleotides read TGTGCCAGCAGTCCCACGGGTCTCGGGAACACTGAAGCTTTCTTT. Translating gives CASSPTGLGNTEAFF.

This chain joins TRBV20-1 and TRBJ1-2; 8 bases fit TRBD1. This CDR3 contains 14 residues. Germline V CDR1 and CDR2: DFQATT, SNEGSKA (reference sequence). Trimming removed 6 bases from V and 4 bases from J; junction bases left unmatched: 10. CDR3 sequence reads: CSAIDRGSGYGYTF. In DNA form, the CDR3 reads TGCAGTGCAATCGACAGGGGTTCTGGCTATGGCTACACCTTC.

In this sample, this clonotype turned up a few times. The rearrangement joins TRBV25-1 to TRBJ1-6; D is uncertain. The V end was cut by 4 bases, the J end by 2 bases, with 9 bases between. Looked up from germline, CDR1 is MGHDK and CDR2 is SYGVNS. This CDR3 contains 15 residues. The DNA of the CDR3 is TGTGCCAGCAGTGTTGACGGAACCTATAATTCACCCCTCCACTTT. Amino acid sequence: CASSVDGTYNSPLHF.

This clonotype has just a few counts. This sequence joins TRBV7-2 and TRBJ2-1; 10 bases match TRBD2. The CDR3 consists of 14 residues. The germline CDR1 and CDR2 sequences are SGHTA and FQGNSA. The ends lost 6 bases at V and 4 bases at J; junction bases unmatched: 3. For the CDR3, the DNA is TGTGCCAGCAGTTATAGCGGGGGGTACAATGAGCAGTTCTTC. Its translation is CASSYSGGYNEQFF.